These 3 T cell receptor beta chains came from one sample sequenced in a study of vaccination and CD4 T cells after COVID-19. Which antigens these TCRs recognize remains unknown. The Oncomine TCR Beta short-read assay was what sequenced the DNA obtained from cultured CD4+ T cells. TCRdb processed the PCR reads anew with MiXCR; each CDR3 protein has one entry. This sample has roughly 13,000 distinct CDR3 sequences, with roughly 37% found just once. Noted treatment: approximately 9-day PBMC culture with coronavirus spike peptide pools or control peptides (ViraFEST assay). Input material: CD4+ T cells from blood, cultured in vitro. Receptors were obtained from a human donor who had recovered from COVID-19.

V gene TRBV10-1 combines with J gene TRBJ2-1; 9 bases agree with TRBD2. This CDR3 is 15 amino acids long. V was clipped by 4 bases and J by 4 bases; unmatched bases: 5. The germline gives CDR1 WNHNN, CDR2 SYGVQD (reference sequence). The CDR3, as DNA: TGCGCCAGCAGTGGTAGCGGGAGCTTGTACAATGAGCAGTTCTTC. This gives the protein CASSGSGSLYNEQFF.

This rearrangement joins TRBV2 to TRBJ1-1; D is unresolved. CDR3 size: 13 residues. V was cut by 0 bases and J by 10 bases, with 12 bases left in between. The germline gives CDR1 SNHLY, CDR2 FYNNEI. The CDR3 nucleotides are TGTGCCAGCAGTGAAGCGGGAAAGGATGCAGCTTTCTTT. Protein sequence: CASSEAGKDAAFF.

Here the CDR3 DNA reads TGTGCCAGCAGCCTACTAGCAGATACGCAGTATTTT. This gives the protein CASSLLADTQYF. The rearrangement joins TRBV7-2 to TRBJ2-3, with D perhaps matching TRBD2 (5 bases). CDR1 is SGHTA, CDR2 FQGNSA, per germline. CDR3 size: 12 residues. Trimming removed 5 bases from V and 4 bases from J, with 7 bases in between. Full variable domain (outside the CDR3, taken from reference TRBV7-2 and TRBJ2-3): GAGVSQSPSNKVTEKGKDVELRCDPISGHTALYWYRQSLGQGLEFLIYFQGNSAPDKSGLPSDRFSAERTGGSVSTLTIQRTQQEDSAVYLCASSLLADTQYFGPGTRLTVL.